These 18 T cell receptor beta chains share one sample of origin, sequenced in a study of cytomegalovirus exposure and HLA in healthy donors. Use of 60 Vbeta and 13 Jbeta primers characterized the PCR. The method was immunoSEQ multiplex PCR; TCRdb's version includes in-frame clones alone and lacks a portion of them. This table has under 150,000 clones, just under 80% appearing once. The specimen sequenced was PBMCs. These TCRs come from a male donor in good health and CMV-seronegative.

The CDR3 DNA sequence: TGTGCCAGCTCACCCCCAGGGGGAGAGCAGTACTTC. It specifies CASSPPGGEQYF. The chain has TRBV18 and TRBJ2-7; TRBD1 aligns across 7 bases. After removal of 3 bases from V and 7 bases from J, the junction contained 3 bases not matched to a gene. Germline CDR1 and CDR2: KGHSH and LQKENI. This CDR3 is 12 amino acids long. The full variable domain, with the rest looked up from reference TRBV18 and TRBJ2-7, is NAGVMQNPRHLVRRRGQEARLRCSPMKGHSHVYWYRQLPEEGLKFMVYLQKENIIDESGMPKERFSAEFPKEGPSILRIQQVVRGDSAAYFCASSPPGGEQYFGPGTRLTVT.

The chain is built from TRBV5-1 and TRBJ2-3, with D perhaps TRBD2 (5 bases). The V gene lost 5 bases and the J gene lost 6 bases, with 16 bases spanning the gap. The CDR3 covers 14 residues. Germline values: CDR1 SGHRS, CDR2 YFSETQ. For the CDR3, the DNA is TGCGCCAGCAGGGTATGGCAGACTACTGATACGCAGTATTTT. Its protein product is CASRVWQTTDTQYF.

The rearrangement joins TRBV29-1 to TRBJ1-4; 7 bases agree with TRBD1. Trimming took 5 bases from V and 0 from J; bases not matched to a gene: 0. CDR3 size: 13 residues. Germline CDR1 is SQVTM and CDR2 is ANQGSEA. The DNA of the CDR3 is TGCAGCGTTCAGGGGGCAACTAATGAAAAACTGTTTTTT. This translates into CSVQGATNEKLFF.

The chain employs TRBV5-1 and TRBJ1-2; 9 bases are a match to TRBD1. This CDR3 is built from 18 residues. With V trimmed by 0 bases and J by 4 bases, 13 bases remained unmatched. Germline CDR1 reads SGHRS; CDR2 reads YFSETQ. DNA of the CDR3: TGCGCCAGCAGCTTGGGTTTCGAACAGGGGGCTGAGGGCTATGGCTACACCTTC. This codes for CASSLGFEQGAEGYGYTF.

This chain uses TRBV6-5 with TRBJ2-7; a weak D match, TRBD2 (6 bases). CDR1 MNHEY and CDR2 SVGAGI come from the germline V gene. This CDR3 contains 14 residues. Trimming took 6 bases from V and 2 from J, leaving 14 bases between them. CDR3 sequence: CASRPPSATYEQYF. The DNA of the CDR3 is TGTGCCAGCAGGCCCCCTAGCGCCACCTACGAGCAGTACTTC.

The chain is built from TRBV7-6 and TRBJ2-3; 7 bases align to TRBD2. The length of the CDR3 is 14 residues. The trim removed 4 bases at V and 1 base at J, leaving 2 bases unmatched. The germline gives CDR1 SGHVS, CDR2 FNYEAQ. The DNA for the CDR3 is TGTGCCAGCAGCTCTGCGGGGGGCACAGATACGCAGTATTTT. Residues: CASSSAGGTDTQYF.

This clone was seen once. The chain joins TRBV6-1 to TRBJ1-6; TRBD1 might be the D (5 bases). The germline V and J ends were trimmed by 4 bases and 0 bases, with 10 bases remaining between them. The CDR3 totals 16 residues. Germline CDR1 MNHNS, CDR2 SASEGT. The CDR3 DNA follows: TGTGCCAGCAGTGTGGACATAAGCTCCTATAATTCACCCCTCCACTTT. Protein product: CASSVDISSYNSPLHF.

This CDR3 reads CASSRQGRETGELFF. The CDR3 region has the DNA TGTGCCAGCAGTCGGCAGGGCAGAGAGACCGGGGAGCTGTTTTTT. The V gene is TRBV2, the J gene TRBJ2-2, with a weak D call TRBD1 (5 bases). Germline V gives CDR1 SNHLY, CDR2 FYNNEI. The CDR3 sequence is 15 residues long. The V and J ends lost 5 bases and 5 bases respectively, with 15 bases between them.

CDR3 sequence: CASSQGKGAYEKLFF. In DNA form, the CDR3 reads TGCGCCAGCAGCCAAGGGAAGGGGGCTTATGAAAAACTGTTTTTT. The rearrangement uses TRBV4-1 and TRBJ1-4; 7 nucleotides agree with TRBD1. V lost 1 base, J lost 6 bases, and 5 bases stayed unmatched. The CDR3 extends over 15 amino acids. CDR1 is MGHRA and CDR2 is YSYEKL in the germline V gene.

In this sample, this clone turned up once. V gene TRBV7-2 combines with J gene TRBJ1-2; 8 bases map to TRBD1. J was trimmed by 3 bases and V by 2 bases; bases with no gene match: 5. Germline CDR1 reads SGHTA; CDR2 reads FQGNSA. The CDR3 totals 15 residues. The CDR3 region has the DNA TGTGCCAGCAGCTTAAGACCAGGGGGCGACTATGGCTACACCTTC. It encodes CASSLRPGGDYGYTF.

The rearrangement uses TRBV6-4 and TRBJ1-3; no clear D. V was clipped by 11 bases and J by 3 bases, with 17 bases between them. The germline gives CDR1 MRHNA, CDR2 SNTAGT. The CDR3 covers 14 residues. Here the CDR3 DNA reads TGTGCCCTTACGAAGCGGAAGAGTGGAAACACCATATATTTT. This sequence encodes CALTKRKSGNTIYF.

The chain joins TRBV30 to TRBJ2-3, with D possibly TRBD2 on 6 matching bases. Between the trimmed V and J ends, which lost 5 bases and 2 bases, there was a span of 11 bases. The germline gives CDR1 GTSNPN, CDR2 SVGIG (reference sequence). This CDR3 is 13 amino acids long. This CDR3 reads CAWGREVTDTQYF. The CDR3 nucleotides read TGTGCCTGGGGCAGGGAGGTCACAGATACGCAGTATTTT.

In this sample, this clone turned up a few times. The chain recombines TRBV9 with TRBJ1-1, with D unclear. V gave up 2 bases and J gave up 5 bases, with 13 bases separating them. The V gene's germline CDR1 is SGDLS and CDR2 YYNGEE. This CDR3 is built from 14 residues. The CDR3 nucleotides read TGTGCCAGCAGCGTCAGCGGGAGGCATACTGAAGCTTTCTTT. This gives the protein CASSVSGRHTEAFF.

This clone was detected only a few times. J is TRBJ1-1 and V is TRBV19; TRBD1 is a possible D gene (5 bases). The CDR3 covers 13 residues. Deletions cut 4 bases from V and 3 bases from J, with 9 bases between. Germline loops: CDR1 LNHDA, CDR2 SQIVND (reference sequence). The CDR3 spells CASSKGGDTEAFF. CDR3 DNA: TGTGCCAGTAGTAAAGGAGGGGACACTGAAGCTTTCTTT.

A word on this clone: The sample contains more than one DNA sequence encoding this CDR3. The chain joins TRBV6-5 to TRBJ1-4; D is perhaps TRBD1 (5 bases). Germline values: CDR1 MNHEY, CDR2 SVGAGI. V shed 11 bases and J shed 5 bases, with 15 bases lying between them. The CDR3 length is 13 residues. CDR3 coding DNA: TGTGCCGTCTCGCGGACATGGAATGAAAAACTGTTTTTT. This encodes CAVSRTWNEKLFF.

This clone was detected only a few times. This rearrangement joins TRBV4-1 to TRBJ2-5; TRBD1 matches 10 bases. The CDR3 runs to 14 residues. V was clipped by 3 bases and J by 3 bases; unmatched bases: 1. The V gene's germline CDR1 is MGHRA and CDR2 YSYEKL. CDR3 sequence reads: CASSHGTGEETQYF. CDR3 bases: TGCGCCAGCAGCCATGGGACAGGGGAAGAGACCCAGTACTTC.

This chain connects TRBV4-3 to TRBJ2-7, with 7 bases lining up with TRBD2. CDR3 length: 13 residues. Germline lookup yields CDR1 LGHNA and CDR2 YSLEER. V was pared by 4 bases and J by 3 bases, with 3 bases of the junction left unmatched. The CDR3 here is CASSRGLNYEQYF. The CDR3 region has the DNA TGCGCCAGCAGCCGGGGACTAAACTACGAGCAGTACTTC.

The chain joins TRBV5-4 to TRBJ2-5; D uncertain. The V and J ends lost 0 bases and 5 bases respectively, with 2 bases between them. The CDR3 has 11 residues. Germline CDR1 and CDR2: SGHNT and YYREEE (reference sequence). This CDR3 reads CASSLAETQYF. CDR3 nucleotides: TGTGCCAGCAGCTTGGCGGAGACCCAGTACTTC.